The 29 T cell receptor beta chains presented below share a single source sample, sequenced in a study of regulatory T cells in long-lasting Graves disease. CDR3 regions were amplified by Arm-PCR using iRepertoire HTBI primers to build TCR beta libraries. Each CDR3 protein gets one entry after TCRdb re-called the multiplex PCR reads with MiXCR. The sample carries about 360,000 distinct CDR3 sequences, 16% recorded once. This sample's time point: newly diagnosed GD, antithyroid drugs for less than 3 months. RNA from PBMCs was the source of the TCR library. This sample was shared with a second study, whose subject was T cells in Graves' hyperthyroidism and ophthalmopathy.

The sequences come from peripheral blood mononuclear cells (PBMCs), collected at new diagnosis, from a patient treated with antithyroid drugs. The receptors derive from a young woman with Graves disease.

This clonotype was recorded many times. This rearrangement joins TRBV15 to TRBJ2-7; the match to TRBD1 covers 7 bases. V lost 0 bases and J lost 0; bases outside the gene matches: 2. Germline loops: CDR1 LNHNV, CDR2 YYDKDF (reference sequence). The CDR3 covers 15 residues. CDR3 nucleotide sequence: TGTGCCACCAGCAGAGAACAGGGGAGCTCCTACGAGCAGTACTTC. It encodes CATSREQGSSYEQYF.

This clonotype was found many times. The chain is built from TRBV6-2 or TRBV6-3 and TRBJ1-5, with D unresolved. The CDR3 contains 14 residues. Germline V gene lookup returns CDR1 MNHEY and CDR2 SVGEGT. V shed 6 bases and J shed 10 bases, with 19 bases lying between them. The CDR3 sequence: CASSPIVAPRPQHF. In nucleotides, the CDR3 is TGTGCCAGCAGCCCTATCGTGGCCCCTCGCCCCCAGCATTTT.

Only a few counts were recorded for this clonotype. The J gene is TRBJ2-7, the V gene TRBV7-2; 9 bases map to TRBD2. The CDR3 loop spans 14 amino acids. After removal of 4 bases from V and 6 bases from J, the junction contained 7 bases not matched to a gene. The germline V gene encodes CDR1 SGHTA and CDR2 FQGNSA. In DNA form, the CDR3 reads TGTGCCAGCAGCTGGGCAGCGGGGGGAGGCGAGCAGTACTTC. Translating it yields CASSWAAGGGEQYF.

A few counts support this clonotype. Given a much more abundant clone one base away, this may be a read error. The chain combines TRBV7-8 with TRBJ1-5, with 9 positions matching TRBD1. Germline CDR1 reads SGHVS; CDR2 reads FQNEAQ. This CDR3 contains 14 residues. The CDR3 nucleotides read TGTGCCGGCAGCTTAGGGGACAGGGACCAGCCCCAGCATTTT. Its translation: CAGSLGDRDQPQHF.

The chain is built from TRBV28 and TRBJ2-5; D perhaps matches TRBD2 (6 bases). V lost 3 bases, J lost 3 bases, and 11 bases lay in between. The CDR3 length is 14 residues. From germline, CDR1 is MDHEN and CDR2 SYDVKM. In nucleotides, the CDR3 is TGTGCCAGCAGTTTGCAGGGAGGAAAAGAGACCCAGTACTTC. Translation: CASSLQGGKETQYF.

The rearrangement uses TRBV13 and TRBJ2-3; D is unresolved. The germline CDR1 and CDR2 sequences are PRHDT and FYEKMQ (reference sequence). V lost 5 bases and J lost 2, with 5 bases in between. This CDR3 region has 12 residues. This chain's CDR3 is CASSANTDTQYF. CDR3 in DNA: TGTGCCAGCAGCGCAAACACAGATACGCAGTATTTT.

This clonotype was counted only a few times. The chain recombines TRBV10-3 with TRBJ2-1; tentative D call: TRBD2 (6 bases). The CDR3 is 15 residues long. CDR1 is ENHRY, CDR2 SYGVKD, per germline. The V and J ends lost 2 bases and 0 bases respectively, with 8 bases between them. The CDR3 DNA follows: TGTGCCATCAGTGAGCGGGGGAGCTCCTACAATGAGCAGTTCTTC. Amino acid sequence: CAISERGSSYNEQFF.

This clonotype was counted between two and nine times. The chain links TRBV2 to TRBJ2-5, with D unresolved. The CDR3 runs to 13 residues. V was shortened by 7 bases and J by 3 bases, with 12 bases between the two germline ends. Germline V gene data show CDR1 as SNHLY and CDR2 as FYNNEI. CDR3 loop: CASIGQTKETQYF. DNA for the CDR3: TGTGCCAGCATTGGGCAGACAAAAGAGACCCAGTACTTC.

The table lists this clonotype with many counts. CDR3 protein: CASSLVAGRETQYF. The CDR3 region has the DNA TGTGCCAGCAGCTTAGTGGCGGGAAGGGAGACCCAGTACTTC. The chain joins TRBV11-2 to TRBJ2-5, with D tentatively TRBD2 (6 bases). Per germline, CDR1 SGHAT and CDR2 FQNNGV. CDR3 length: 14 residues. V was clipped by 1 base and J by 5 bases, with 11 bases between them.

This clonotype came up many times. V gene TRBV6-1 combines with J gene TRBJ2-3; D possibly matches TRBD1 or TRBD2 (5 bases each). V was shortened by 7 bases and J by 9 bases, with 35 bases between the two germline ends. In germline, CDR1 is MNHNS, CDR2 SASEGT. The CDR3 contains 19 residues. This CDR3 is CASTVLLIAGTHDVGTQYF. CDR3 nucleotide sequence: TGTGCCAGCACCGTTCTCCTTATCGCTGGGACCCACGATGTAGGCACGCAGTATTTT.

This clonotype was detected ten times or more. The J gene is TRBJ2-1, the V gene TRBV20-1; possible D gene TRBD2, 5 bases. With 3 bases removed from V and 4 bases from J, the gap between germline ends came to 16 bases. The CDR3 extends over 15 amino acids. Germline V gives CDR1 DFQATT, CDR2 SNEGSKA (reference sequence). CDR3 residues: CSASRLSGNYNEQFF. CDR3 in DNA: TGCAGTGCTAGCCGTCTAAGCGGAAATTACAATGAGCAGTTCTTC.

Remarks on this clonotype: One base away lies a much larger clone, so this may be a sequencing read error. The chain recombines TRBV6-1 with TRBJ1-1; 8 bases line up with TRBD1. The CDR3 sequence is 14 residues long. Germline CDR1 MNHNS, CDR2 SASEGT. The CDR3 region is CTSSEDRANTEAFF. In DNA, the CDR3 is TGTACCAGCAGTGAGGACAGGGCGAACACTGAAGCTTTCTTT.

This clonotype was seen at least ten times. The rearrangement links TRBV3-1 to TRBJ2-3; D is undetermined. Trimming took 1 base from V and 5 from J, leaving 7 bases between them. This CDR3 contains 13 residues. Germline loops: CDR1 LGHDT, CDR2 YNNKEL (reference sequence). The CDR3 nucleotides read TGTGCCAGCAGCCAAGTGGTAAAAGATACGCAGTATTTT. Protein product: CASSQVVKDTQYF.

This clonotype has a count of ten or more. In DNA form, the CDR3 reads TGCGCCAGCAGTTTGACCCTGATGGACGAAGAGACCCAGTACTTC. Protein: CASSLTLMDEETQYF. This sequence joins TRBV5-1 and TRBJ2-5; D is uncertain. The germline V gene has CDR1 SGHRS and CDR2 YFSETQ. This CDR3 is built from 15 residues. V gave up 5 bases and J gave up 3 bases, with 17 bases separating them.

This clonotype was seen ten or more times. Written as DNA, the CDR3 is TGTGCCAGCAGCTTAGAGCCGATGGGTCCGACAGATACGCAGTATTTT. Translated: CASSLEPMGPTDTQYF. The V call is TRBV11-2, the J call TRBJ2-3; D is undetermined. Deletions cut 0 bases from V and 3 bases from J, with 13 bases between. CDR1 and CDR2 from the germline V gene are SGHAT and FQNNGV. The CDR3 is 16 amino acids.

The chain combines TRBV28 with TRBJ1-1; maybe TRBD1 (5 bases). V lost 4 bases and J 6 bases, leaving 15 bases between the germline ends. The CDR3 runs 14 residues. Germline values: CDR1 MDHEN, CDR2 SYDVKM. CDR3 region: CASSYARGPAEAFF. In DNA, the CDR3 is TGTGCCAGCAGTTACGCCCGGGGACCGGCTGAAGCTTTCTTT.

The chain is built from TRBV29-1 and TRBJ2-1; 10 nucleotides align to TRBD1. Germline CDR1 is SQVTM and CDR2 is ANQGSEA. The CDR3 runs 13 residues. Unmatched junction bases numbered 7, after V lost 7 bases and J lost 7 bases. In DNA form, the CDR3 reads TGCAGCGAAAGGACAGGGGGATCGAATGAGCAGTTCTTC. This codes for CSERTGGSNEQFF.

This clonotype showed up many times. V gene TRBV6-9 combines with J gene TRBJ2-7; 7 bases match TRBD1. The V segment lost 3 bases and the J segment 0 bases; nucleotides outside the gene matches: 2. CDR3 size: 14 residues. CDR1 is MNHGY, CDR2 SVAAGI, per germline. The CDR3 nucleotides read TGTGCCAGCAGTTACGGGACAGACTCCTACGAGCAGTACTTC. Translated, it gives CASSYGTDSYEQYF.

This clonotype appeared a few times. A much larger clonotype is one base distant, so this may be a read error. For the CDR3, the DNA is TGTGCCAGCGCGACAGGGGGATTCTCTGGAAACACCATGTATTTT. Translation gives CASATGGFSGNTMYF. This chain connects TRBV28 to TRBJ1-3, with TRBD1 identical over 9 bases. From germline, CDR1 is MDHEN and CDR2 SYDVKM. The CDR3 covers 15 residues.

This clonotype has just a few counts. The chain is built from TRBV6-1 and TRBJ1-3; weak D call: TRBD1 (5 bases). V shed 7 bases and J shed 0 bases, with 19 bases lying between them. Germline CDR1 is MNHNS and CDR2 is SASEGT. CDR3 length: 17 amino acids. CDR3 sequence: CASTGGLIKVSGNTIYF. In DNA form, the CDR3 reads TGTGCCAGCACCGGGGGACTTATTAAGGTCTCTGGAAACACCATATATTTT.

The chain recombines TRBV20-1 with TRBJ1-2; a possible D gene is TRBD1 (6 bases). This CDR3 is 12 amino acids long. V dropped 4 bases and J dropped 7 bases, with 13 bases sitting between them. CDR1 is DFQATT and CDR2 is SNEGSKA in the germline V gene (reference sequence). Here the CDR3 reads CSATGALVGYTF. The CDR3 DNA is TGCAGTGCTACAGGGGCCTTGGTTGGCTACACCTTC.

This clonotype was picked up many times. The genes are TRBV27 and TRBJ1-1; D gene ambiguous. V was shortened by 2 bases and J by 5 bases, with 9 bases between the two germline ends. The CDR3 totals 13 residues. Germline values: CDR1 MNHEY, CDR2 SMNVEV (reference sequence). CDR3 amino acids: CASSLTARTEAFF. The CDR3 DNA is TGTGCCAGCAGTTTAACCGCCAGGACTGAAGCTTTCTTT.

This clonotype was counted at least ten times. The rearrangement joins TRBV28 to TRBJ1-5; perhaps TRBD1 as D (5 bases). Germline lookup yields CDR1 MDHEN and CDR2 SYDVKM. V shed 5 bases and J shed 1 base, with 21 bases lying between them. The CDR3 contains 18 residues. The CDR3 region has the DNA TGTGCCAGCAGTCCCTGGCGGGGGACCGGGCGAAGCAATCAGCCCCAGCATTTT. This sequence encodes CASSPWRGTGRSNQPQHF.

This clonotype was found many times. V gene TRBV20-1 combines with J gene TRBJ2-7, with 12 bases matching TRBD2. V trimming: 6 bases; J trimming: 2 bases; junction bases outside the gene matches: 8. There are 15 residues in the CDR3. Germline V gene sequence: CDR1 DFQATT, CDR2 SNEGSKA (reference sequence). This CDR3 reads CSAPRSSGRAYEQYF. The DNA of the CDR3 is TGCAGTGCACCCCGCTCTAGCGGGAGGGCCTACGAGCAGTACTTC.

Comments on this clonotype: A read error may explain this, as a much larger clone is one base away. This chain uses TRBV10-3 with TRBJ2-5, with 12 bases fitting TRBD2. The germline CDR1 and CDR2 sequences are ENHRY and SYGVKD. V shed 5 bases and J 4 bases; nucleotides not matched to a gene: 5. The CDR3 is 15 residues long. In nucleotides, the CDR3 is TGTGCCATCAGTTCAACTAGCGGGGGGCCAGAGACCCAGTACTTC. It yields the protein CAISSTSGGPETQYF.

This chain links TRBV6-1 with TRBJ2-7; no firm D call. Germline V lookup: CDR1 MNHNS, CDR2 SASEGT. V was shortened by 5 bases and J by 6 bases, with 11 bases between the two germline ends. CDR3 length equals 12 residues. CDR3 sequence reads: CASSQGSSEQYF. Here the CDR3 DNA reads TGTGCCAGCAGTCAAGGGTCGTCCGAGCAGTACTTC.

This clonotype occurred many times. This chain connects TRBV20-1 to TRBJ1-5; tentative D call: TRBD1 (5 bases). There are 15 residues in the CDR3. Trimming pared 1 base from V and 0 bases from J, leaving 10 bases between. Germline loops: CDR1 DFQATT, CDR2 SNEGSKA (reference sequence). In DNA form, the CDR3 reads TGCAGTGCTAGAGCGACAGTTTATAGCAATCAGCCCCAGCATTTT. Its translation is CSARATVYSNQPQHF.

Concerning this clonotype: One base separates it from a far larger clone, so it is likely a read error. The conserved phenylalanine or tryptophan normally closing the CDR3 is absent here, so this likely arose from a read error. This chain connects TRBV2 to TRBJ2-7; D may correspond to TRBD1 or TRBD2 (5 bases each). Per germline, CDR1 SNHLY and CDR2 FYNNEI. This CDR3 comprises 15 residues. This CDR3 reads CASSQEFGGSYEQYS. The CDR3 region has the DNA TGCGCCAGCAGCCAAGAATTTGGGGGCTCCTACGAGCAGTACTCC.

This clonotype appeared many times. The CDR3 is CASSVGTGVPYEQYF. In DNA, the CDR3 is TGCGCCAGCAGCGTCGGGACAGGGGTCCCCTACGAGCAGTACTTC. The chain links TRBV5-1 to TRBJ2-7; 10 bases are shared with TRBD1. Germline CDR1 SGHRS, CDR2 YFSETQ. V lost 4 bases to trimming and J lost 2 bases; unmatched junction nucleotides: 6. The CDR3 runs to 15 residues.